This entry lists 9 T cell receptor beta chains sequenced from one sample in a study of T cell responses to AZD1222 COVID-19 vaccine (dated by TCRdb to the early 2020s). The time point label here, explained by the study, means: baseline before first vaccination. Preparation of the library involved the immunoSEQ multiplex PCR assay. The source is immuneACCESS, and TCRdb retained only in-frame sequences with V and J called. Part of the clones is not carried over; for the studies checked, unresolved V genes explain less than half of this, and the remainder is unexplained. This sample holds 80,000 to 95,000 clones; just over 90% were observed only once. The ten most abundant clones make up around 5.2% of the sample. This specimen consisted of peripheral blood, obtained on day 0 of AZD1222 vaccination. The receptors stem from an adult in good health.

The V gene is TRBV5-4, the J gene TRBJ1-2, with 9 bases identical to TRBD1. There are 14 residues in the CDR3. Trimming at V came to 2 bases and at J to 5 bases, leaving 4 bases not matched to a gene. Per the germline V gene, CDR1 is SGHNT and CDR2 is YYREEE (reference sequence). The CDR3 loop is CASSFGTGKYGYTF. The CDR3 bases are TGTGCCAGCAGCTTCGGGACAGGGAAGTATGGCTACACCTTC.

The gene calls are TRBV27 and TRBJ1-3; D may be TRBD1 (5 bases). Germline V gene sequence: CDR1 MNHEY, CDR2 SMNVEV (reference sequence). CDR3 length: 18 amino acids. With 1 base removed from V and 0 bases from J, the gap between germline ends came to 16 bases. The CDR3 spells CASSLFAPGVNSGNTIYF. CDR3 in DNA: TGTGCCAGCAGTTTATTCGCCCCGGGGGTAAACTCTGGAAACACCATATATTTT.

The J gene is TRBJ2-7, the V gene TRBV3-1 (or the pseudogene TRBV3-2); TRBD2 aligns across 11 bases. The germline V gene has CDR1 LGHDT and CDR2 YNNKEL (reference sequence). The CDR3 runs to 15 residues. Germline trimming cut 4 bases from V and 6 bases from J; bases unmatched to any gene: 8. CDR3 region: CASSPTLAGGIEQYF. The CDR3 DNA sequence: TGTGCCAGCAGCCCTACCCTAGCGGGAGGCATCGAGCAGTACTTC.

The chain couples TRBV19 to TRBJ1-5, with D maybe TRBD1 (6 bases). The CDR3 is made up of 16 amino acids. Between the trimmed V and J ends, which lost 9 bases and 2 bases, there was a span of 20 bases. Germline V lookup: CDR1 LNHDA, CDR2 SQIVND (reference sequence). The CDR3 here is CARHRGGQVGNQPQHF. The CDR3 bases are TGTGCCAGACATCGAGGGGGGCAGGTTGGCAATCAGCCCCAGCATTTT.

A few counts support this clone. The same CDR3 also results from other DNA sequences found in this sample. The chain combines TRBV19 with TRBJ1-1; D possibly corresponds to TRBD1 (6 bases). The CDR3 consists of 14 residues. Germline loops: CDR1 LNHDA, CDR2 SQIVND (reference sequence). Trimming removed 3 bases at V and 5 bases at J, with 13 bases between. The CDR3 is CASSMGGASTEAFF. The CDR3, as DNA: TGTGCCAGTAGTATGGGGGGGGCGAGTACTGAAGCTTTCTTT.

The chain couples TRBV28 to TRBJ1-1; D not resolved. Germline assignment: CDR1 MDHEN and CDR2 SYDVKM. Trimming stripped 4 bases from V and 3 bases from J, with 6 bases between. The CDR3 contains 12 residues. CDR3: CASSSVDTEAFF. DNA of the CDR3: TGTGCCAGCAGTTCTGTAGACACTGAAGCTTTCTTT.

V usage is TRBV28 and J usage is TRBJ2-3; maybe TRBD2 (5 bases). This CDR3 is built from 14 residues. V gave up 4 bases and J gave up 3 bases, with 11 bases separating them. The germline CDR1 and CDR2 sequences are MDHEN and SYDVKM. DNA for the CDR3: TGTGCCAGCAGTTCCCCAAGAGGGACAGATACGCAGTATTTT. Amino acids: CASSSPRGTDTQYF. Full variable domain (outside the CDR3, taken from reference TRBV28 and TRBJ2-3): DVKVTQSSRYLVKRTGEKVFLECVQDMDHENMFWYRQDPGLGLRLIYFSYDVKMKEKGDIPEGYSVSREKKERFSLILESASTNQTSMYLCASSSPRGTDTQYFGPGTRLTVL.

The chain links TRBV27 to TRBJ1-4; possible D gene TRBD1, 5 bases. CDR3 length: 14 residues. The V end was cut by 4 bases, the J end by 1 base, with 7 bases between. The germline gives CDR1 MNHEY, CDR2 SMNVEV (reference sequence). The CDR3, as DNA: TGTGCCAGCAGTTACCAGGGAACTAATGAAAAACTGTTTTTT. Its protein product is CASSYQGTNEKLFF.

The chain is built from TRBV28 and TRBJ2-2, with D perhaps matching TRBD1 (6 bases). The germline CDR1 and CDR2 sequences are MDHEN and SYDVKM. The CDR3 runs 15 residues. Trimming cost V 6 bases and J 4 bases, with 15 bases left between them. The CDR3 DNA sequence: TGTGCCAGCAGACCCAGGGGTTTAGGCACCGGGGAGCTGTTTTTT. Amino acid sequence: CASRPRGLGTGELFF.